The clone carrying this T cell receptor (beta chain) was observed a few times. Its antigen remains unidentified. This sample was taken from a study of T cells after yellow fever vaccination. In the study overall: Fractions of low cell number were prepared using SMART-Seq v4 Ultra Low Input. The study, taken as a whole, reports: Clones from primary vaccination mostly reappeared after the booster (around 96% CD4, over 85% CD8).

Synthesis of TCR cDNA relied on 5'RACE template switching, which attached a universal primer site and UMIs. TCRdb passed the 5' RACE reads through MiXCR, listing each CDR3 protein once. The sample holds some 600,000 distinct CDR3 sequences, around a sixth seen once. Germline loops: CDR1 SGHRS, CDR2 YFSETQ. The CDR3 runs 16 residues. The trim removed 0 bases at V and 7 bases at J, leaving 10 bases unmatched. The chain combines TRBV5-1 with TRBJ2-1, with 7 bases aligning to TRBD2. The material was PBMCs, obtained more than 4 days after the first yellow fever vaccination. The sequence was collected from a man younger than 30 who received the YFV17D yellow fever vaccine. For the CDR3, the DNA is TGCGCCAGCAGCTTGGCTTTAGGGGAGGGATTGAATGAGCAGTTCTTC. It codes for CASSLALGEGLNEQFF.